The rows below give T cell receptor beta chains drawn from one sample of a study of blood T cells in healthy people across ages. TCRdb itself ran the 5' RACE reads through MiXCR, one entry per CDR3 protein. Of about 900,000 distinct CDR3 sequences in the sample, approximately 67% are singletons; the top ten hold about a quarter. Specimen: blood. Every receptor here comes from a man younger than 45 in good health. Both conserved end residues are trimmed from each CDR3. The order of the fields is J gene, CDR3 length, V gene, CDR3 protein.

J: TRBJ2-1
length: 12
V: TRBV5-1
CDR3: ASSLVGQERWQF

J: TRBJ1-2
length: 12
V: TRBV10-3
CDR3: AISESSDRGGYT

J: TRBJ2-7
length: 12
V: TRBV12-3/TRBV12-4
CDR3: ASSLERGQYEQY

J: TRBJ1-6
length: 12
V: TRBV20-1
CDR3: SARESWAASPLH

J: TRBJ1-4
length: 12
V: TRBV20-1
CDR3: SASSPTTNEKLF

J: TRBJ2-5
length: 15
V: TRBV4-2
CDR3: ASSPGGVGRHSETQY

J: TRBJ2-6
length: 18
V: TRBV7-9
CDR3: ASSSRERDSLFSGANVLT

J: TRBJ1-1
length: 13
V: TRBV6-2/TRBV6-3
CDR3: ASTAHMGMNTEAF

J: TRBJ1-2
length: 11
V: TRBV20-1
CDR3: SAELPSNYGYT

J: TRBJ1-2
length: 13
V: TRBV4-3
CDR3: ASSQTTQVLYGYT

J: TRBJ1-4
length: 12
V: TRBV2
CDR3: ASSEGRSNEKLF

J: NA
length: 12
V: TRBV29-1
CDR3: SVRASGGIDEQY

J: TRBJ2-3
length: 9
V: TRBV6-5
CDR3: ASNRGDTQY

J: TRBJ1-2
length: 12
V: TRBV5-6
CDR3: ASRLEGNSYGYT

J: TRBJ2-7
length: 13
V: TRBV29-1
CDR3: SVEGGGQLGYEQY

J: TRBJ2-7
length: 11
V: TRBV6-6
CDR3: ASGQSPSYEQY

J: TRBJ2-1
length: 15
V: TRBV6-2/TRBV6-3
CDR3: ASSYWLAASPYNEQF

J: TRBJ1-1
length: 13
V: TRBV6-6
CDR3: ASSSLGAENTEAF

J: TRBJ2-3
length: 12
V: TRBV7-3
CDR3: ASSSPDRSDTQY

J: NA
length: 11
V: TRBV6-2/TRBV6-3
CDR3: ASKTGIGYEQY

J: TRBJ2-1
length: 13
V: TRBV12-3/TRBV12-4
CDR3: ASSLEGQGFAEQF

J: TRBJ2-1
length: 13
V: TRBV4-3
CDR3: ASSQLRLGADKQF

J: NA
length: 14
V: TRBV6-6
CDR3: ASSYSDPESSYEQY

J: TRBJ2-2
length: 11
V: TRBV28
CDR3: ASSFGTAGELF

J: TRBJ2-6
length: 11
V: TRBV6-2/TRBV6-3
CDR3: ASSDSGYRILT

J: TRBJ1-1
length: 10
V: TRBV29-1
CDR3: NVDSGGTEAF

J: TRBJ2-5
length: 17
V: TRBV3-1
CDR3: ASSQDWRSVGLDQETQY

J: TRBJ2-3
length: 12
V: TRBV10-3
CDR3: AISGGTGTDTQY

J: TRBJ2-3
length: 17
V: TRBV29-1
CDR3: SVEDNRGEEGLGTDTQY

J: TRBJ2-3
length: 12
V: TRBV29-1
CDR3: SVEMDRELDTQY

J: TRBJ2-6
length: 14
V: TRBV5-1
CDR3: ASSLISGAGANVLT

J: TRBJ2-3
length: 11
V: TRBV29-1
CDR3: SPRDSFTDTQY

J: TRBJ2-7
length: 12
V: TRBV18
CDR3: ASSPTGTGGEQY

J: TRBJ2-1
length: 12
V: TRBV6-4
CDR3: ASSRTSGVDEQF

J: TRBJ1-2
length: 12
V: TRBV7-2
CDR3: ASSLGGKLDGYT

J: TRBJ2-1
length: 14
V: TRBV9
CDR3: ASSVVSTGGYNEQF

J: TRBJ2-7
length: 12
V: TRBV7-7
CDR3: ASSMGQGVSEQY

J: TRBJ1-2
length: 12
V: TRBV11-1
CDR3: ASSIRGRNYGYT

J: TRBJ2-1
length: 14
V: TRBV3-1
CDR3: ASSQDLASGGNEQF

J: TRBJ2-1
length: 13
V: TRBV7-6
CDR3: ASSMGLGSHNEQF

J: TRBJ2-1
length: 13
V: TRBV20-1
CDR3: SALGLAERYNEQF

J: TRBJ2-1
length: 12
V: TRBV24-1
CDR3: ATSDSWVGNEQF

J: TRBJ2-1
length: 15
V: TRBV4-2
CDR3: ASSQDTGGGSYNEQF

J: TRBJ2-1
length: 14
V: TRBV12-3/TRBV12-4
CDR3: ASRETGGDGYNEQF

J: TRBJ2-6
length: 14
V: TRBV12-3/TRBV12-4
CDR3: ASSLGSSVGANVLT

J: TRBJ1-4
length: 10
V: TRBV5-4
CDR3: ASSRQNEKLF

J: TRBJ2-1
length: 12
V: TRBV12-3/TRBV12-4
CDR3: ASRPGPIANEQF

J: TRBJ2-3
length: 14
V: TRBV11-3
CDR3: ASSSGTSGGADTQY

J: TRBJ1-2
length: 12
V: TRBV2
CDR3: ASTDRDRVYGYT

J: TRBJ2-1
length: 11
V: TRBV20-1
CDR3: SARKGQTYEQF

J: TRBJ2-1
length: 11
V: TRBV20-1
CDR3: SARGDSEETQF

J: TRBJ1-5
length: 11
V: TRBV29-1
CDR3: SVEVSSNQPQH